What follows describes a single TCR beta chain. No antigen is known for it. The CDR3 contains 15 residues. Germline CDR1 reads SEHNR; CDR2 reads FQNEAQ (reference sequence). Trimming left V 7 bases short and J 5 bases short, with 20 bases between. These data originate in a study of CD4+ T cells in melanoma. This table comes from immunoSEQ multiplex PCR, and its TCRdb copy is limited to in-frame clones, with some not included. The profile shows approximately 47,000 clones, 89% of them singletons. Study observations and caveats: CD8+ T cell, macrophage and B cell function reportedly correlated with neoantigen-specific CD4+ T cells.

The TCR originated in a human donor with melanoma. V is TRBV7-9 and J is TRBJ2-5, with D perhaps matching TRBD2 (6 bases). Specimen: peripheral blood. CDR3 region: CASNPGSAGRETQYF. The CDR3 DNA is TGTGCCAGCAATCCCGGTTCGGCAGGGAGGGAGACCCAGTACTTC. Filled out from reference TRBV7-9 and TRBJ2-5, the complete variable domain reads DTGVSQNPRHKITKRGQNVTFRCDPISEHNRLYWYRQTLGQGPEFLTYFQNEAQLEKSRLLSDRFSAERPKGSFSTLEIQRTEQGDSAMYLCASNPGSAGRETQYFGPGTRLLVL.